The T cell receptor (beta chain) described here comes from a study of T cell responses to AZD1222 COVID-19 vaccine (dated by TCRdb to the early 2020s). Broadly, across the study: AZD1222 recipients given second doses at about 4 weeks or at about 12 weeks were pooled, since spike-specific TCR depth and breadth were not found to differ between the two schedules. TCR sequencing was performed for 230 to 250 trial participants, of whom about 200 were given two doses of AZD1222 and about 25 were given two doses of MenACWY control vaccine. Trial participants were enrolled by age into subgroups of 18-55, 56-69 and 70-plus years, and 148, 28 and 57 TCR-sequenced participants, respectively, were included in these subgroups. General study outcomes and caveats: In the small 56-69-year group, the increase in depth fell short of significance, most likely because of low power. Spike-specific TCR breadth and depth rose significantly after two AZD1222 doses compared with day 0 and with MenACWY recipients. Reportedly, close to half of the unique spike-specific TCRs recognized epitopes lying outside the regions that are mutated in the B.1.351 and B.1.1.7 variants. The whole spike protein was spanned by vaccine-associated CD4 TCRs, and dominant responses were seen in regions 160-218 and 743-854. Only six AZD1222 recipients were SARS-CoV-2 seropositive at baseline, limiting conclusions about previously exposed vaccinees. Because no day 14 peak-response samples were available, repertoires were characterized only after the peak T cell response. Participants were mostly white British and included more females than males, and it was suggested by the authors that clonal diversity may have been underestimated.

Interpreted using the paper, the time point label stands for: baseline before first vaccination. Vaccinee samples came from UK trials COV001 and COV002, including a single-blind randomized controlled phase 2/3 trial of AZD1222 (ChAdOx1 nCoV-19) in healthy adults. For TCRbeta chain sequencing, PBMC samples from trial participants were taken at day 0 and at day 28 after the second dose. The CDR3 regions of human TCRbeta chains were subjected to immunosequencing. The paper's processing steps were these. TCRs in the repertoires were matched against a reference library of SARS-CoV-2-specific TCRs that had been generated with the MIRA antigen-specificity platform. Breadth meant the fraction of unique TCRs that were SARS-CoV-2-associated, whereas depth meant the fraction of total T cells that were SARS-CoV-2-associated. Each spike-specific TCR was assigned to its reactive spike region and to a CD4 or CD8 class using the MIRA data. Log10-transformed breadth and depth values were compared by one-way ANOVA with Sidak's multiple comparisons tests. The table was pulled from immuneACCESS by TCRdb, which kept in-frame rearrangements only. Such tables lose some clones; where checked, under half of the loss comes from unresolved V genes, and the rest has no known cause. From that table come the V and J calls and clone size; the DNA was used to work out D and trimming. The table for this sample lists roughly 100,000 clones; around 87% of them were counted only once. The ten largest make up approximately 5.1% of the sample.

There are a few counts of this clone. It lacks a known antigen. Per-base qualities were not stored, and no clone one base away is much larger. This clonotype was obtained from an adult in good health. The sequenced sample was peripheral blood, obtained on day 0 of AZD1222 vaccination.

Here is the DNA: TGTGCCAGCAGTTTAGGGACAGGGGTCTCCTACGAGCAGTACTTC. Its product reads: CASSLGTGVSYEQYF. The sequence joins TRBV28 to TRBJ2-7, and TRBD1 matches 10 of the central bases. CDR1 is given as MDHEN and CDR2 as SYDVKM, both from the germline V gene. Trimming leaves V shorter by 2 bases and J shorter by 0 bases, with the junction holding 1 base beyond the gene matches. The CDR3 sequence holds 15 residues, the cysteine and phenylalanine included. Only the CDR3 DNA stays, 45 bases, in frame from base 1.